What follows are 14 T cell receptor beta chains derived from one specimen sequenced in a study of T-cell reconstitution after alpha-beta-depleted transplantation in children (dated by TCRdb to between 2015 and 2016). Library prep was done by PCR. The sequencer was an Illumina HiSeq 2500. To normalize quantification of the TCRbeta repertoire, the TCR libraries were built with molecular barcoding that relied on unique molecular identifiers. TCRdb's own reprocessing of the public reads used fastp at Q25 and MiXCR and kept productive beta chains. CDR3 protein duplicates are merged, each entry listing the most common genes and DNA. This sample is represented by a few hundred thousand distinct CDR3 sequences; approximately 9.7% of them were singletons. The ten largest make up approximately 5% of the sample. The sample was PBMCs from the stem cell graft donor, taken from the stem cell graft. The origin of the receptors is a human donor who donated a stem cell graft to a child with SCID.

Ten or more counts support this clonotype. This sequence joins TRBV4-2 and TRBJ2-3; no clear D gene. Germline V gene data show CDR1 as LGHNA and CDR2 as YNFKEQ. V lost 0 bases and J 5 bases, leaving 21 bases between the germline ends. CDR3 length: 18 residues. CDR3 nucleotide sequence: TGTGCCAGCAGCCAAGAAGTTATGGGAAGTGGGTCCGGAGATACGCAGTATTTT. This gives the protein CASSQEVMGSGSGDTQYF.

Many counts were recorded for this clonotype. The chain is built from TRBV5-1 and TRBJ1-2; no firm D call. V was shortened by 4 bases and J by 8 bases, with 15 bases between the two germline ends. The CDR3 contains 13 residues. Germline V lookup: CDR1 SGHRS, CDR2 YFSETQ. As DNA, the CDR3 is TGCGCCAGCAGCCAGGACGGAGGATGGGGCTACACCTTC. It encodes CASSQDGGWGYTF.

Many counts were recorded for this clonotype. V is TRBV7-2 and J is TRBJ2-5; perhaps TRBD1 as D (6 bases). V lost 1 base, J lost 0 bases, and 9 bases lay in between. Germline CDR1 reads SGHTA; CDR2 reads FQGNSA. The CDR3 contains 15 residues. The DNA for the CDR3 is TGTGCCAGCAGCTTAGATCAGGGGTACCAAGAGACCCAGTACTTC. Translated, it gives CASSLDQGYQETQYF.

This clonotype was seen ten or more times. The rearrangement joins TRBV4-1 to TRBJ1-2; D gene unclear. CDR1 MGHRA and CDR2 YSYEKL come from the germline V gene. The V gene lost 2 bases and the J gene lost 4 bases, with 14 bases spanning the gap. CDR3 length equals 15 residues. CDR3 residues: CASSQHWSGSYGYTF. CDR3 in DNA: TGCGCCAGCAGCCAACATTGGTCTGGGAGCTATGGCTACACCTTC.

Many counts were recorded for this clonotype. The chain carries TRBV5-1 and TRBJ1-2; D is uncertain. The CDR3 spans 15 residues. CDR1 is SGHRS, CDR2 YFSETQ, per germline. The germline V and J ends were trimmed by 1 base and 0 bases, with 10 bases remaining between them. The CDR3 sequence is CASSLTIGSNYGYTF. The CDR3 bases are TGCGCCAGCAGCTTGACAATCGGATCTAACTATGGCTACACCTTC.

This clonotype was seen ten or more times. The chain employs TRBV7-9 and TRBJ1-2; the D is unclear. V lost 5 bases and J 8 bases, leaving 12 bases between the germline ends. The CDR3 runs 12 residues. Germline CDR1 is SEHNR and CDR2 is FQNEAQ (reference sequence). This chain's CDR3 is CASSHPQMGYTF. DNA for the CDR3: TGTGCCAGCAGCCACCCCCAGATGGGCTACACCTTC.

This clonotype was seen ten or more times. The genes are TRBV7-3 and TRBJ2-7; D might be TRBD2 (6 bases). This CDR3 has 14 amino acids. The germline CDR1 and CDR2 sequences are SGHTA and FQGTGA. V lost 4 bases, J lost 4 bases, and 14 bases lay in between. In DNA, the CDR3 is TGTGCCAGCAGCTCAGGGACTCCCCCATACGAGCAGTACTTC. This codes for CASSSGTPPYEQYF. Full variable domain (missing parts from reference TRBV7-3 and TRBJ2-7): GAGVSQTPSNKVTEKGKYVELRCDPISGHTALYWYRQSLGQGPEFLIYFQGTGAADDSGLPNDRFFAVRPEGSVSTLKIQRTERGDSAVYLCASSSGTPPYEQYFGPGTRLTVT.

In its sample, this clonotype was seen many times. The rearrangement joins TRBV7-2 to TRBJ1-6; tentative D call: TRBD1 (5 bases). The V and J ends lost 4 bases and 9 bases respectively, with 19 bases between them. The CDR3 is 16 residues long. CDR1 SGHTA and CDR2 FQGNSA come from the germline V gene. This chain's CDR3 is CASSSDRPGTASPLHF. The CDR3 DNA is TGTGCCAGCAGCTCAGACAGACCTGGGACTGCTTCACCCCTCCACTTT. Together with reference TRBV7-2 and TRBJ1-6, the CDR3 gives the full variable domain: GAGVSQSPSNKVTEKGKDVELRCDPISGHTALYWYRQSLGQGLEFLIYFQGNSAPDKSGLPSDRFSAERTGGSVSTLTIQRTQQEDSAVYLCASSSDRPGTASPLHFGNGTRLTVT.

This clonotype was counted many times. The rearrangement links TRBV29-1 to TRBJ2-7, with D unclear. Germline loops: CDR1 SQVTM, CDR2 ANQGSEA. Trimming stripped 7 bases from V and 3 bases from J, with 13 bases between. The length of the CDR3 is 12 residues. The CDR3 loop reads CSAGPAGYEQYF. CDR3 bases: TGCAGCGCTGGTCCGGCCGGCTACGAGCAGTACTTC.

Ten or more counts support this clonotype. The chain joins TRBV3-1 to TRBJ1-2; a possible D gene is TRBD1 (6 bases). In germline, CDR1 is LGHDT, CDR2 YNNKEL (reference sequence). The V end lost 7 bases, the J end lost 2 bases, and 14 bases lay between the germline ends. The CDR3 is made up of 14 amino acids. The CDR3 nucleotides read TGTGCCAGCACCCCCGGGACACCCAACTATGGCTACACCTTC. Translated, it gives CASTPGTPNYGYTF.

Ten or more counts support this clonotype. The chain links TRBV5-1 to TRBJ1-5, with D uncertain. Germline CDR1 SGHRS, CDR2 YFSETQ. The CDR3 covers 14 residues. Trimming shortened V by 0 bases and J by 4 bases, and 8 bases separated the two germline ends. The CDR3 DNA is TGCGCCAGCAGCTTGGGCGGAGAAAATCAGCCCCAGCATTTT. Translation: CASSLGGENQPQHF.

For this clonotype: A read error may produce the germline difference seen at one junction end. The V call is TRBV5-6, the J call TRBJ2-5, with a weak D call TRBD2 (6 bases). Germline V gene lookup returns CDR1 SGHDT and CDR2 YYEEEE. The CDR3 consists of 16 residues. The CDR3 sequence is CAISPVVLCGEETQYF. DNA for the CDR3: TGTGCCATCAGCCCGGTGGTCCTGTGCGGGGAAGAGACCCAGTACTTC.

This clonotype was detected only a few times. The CDR3 bases are TGTGCCAGCAGCTTAGGGGACAGGCCCGCGACCCAGTACTTC. The encoded protein is CASSLGDRPATQYF. This chain joins TRBV7-2 and TRBJ2-5; TRBD1 agrees at 8 bases. J was trimmed by 7 bases and V by 1 base; bases with no gene match: 5. Germline V gene sequence: CDR1 SGHTA, CDR2 FQGNSA. The CDR3 runs to 14 residues.

This clonotype was detected many times. CDR3 DNA sequence: TGTGCCAGCAGCCATGCAGCGGGCGGGTCGCCAGATACGCAGTATTTT. Amino acids: CASSHAAGGSPDTQYF. V usage is TRBV3-1 and J usage is TRBJ2-3; TRBD2 is a possible D gene (6 bases). Trimming removed 3 bases from V and 4 bases from J, with 17 bases in between. This CDR3 is built from 16 residues. CDR1 and CDR2 from the germline V gene are LGHDT and YNNKEL (reference sequence).